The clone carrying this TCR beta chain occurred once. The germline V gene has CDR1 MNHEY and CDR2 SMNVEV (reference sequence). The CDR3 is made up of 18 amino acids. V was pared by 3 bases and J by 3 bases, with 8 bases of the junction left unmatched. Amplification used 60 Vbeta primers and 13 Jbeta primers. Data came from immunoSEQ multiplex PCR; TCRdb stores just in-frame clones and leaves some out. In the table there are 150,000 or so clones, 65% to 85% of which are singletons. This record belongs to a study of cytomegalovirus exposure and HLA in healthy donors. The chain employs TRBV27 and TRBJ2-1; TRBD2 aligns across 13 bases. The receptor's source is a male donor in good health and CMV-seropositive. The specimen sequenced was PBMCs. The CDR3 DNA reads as TGTGCCAGCAGTTTGACTAGCGGGAGGCGCCGTGGCTACAATGAGCAGTTCTTC. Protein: CASSLTSGRRRGYNEQFF.